This entry lists 22 T cell receptor beta chains sequenced from one sample in a study of read filtering for tumor transcriptome and immune sequencing. Molecular barcoded adaptors covering alpha/delta and beta/gamma chains were used on approximately 400 ng RNA. TCRdb reprocessed the reads with MiXCR, giving one entry per CDR3 protein. The top ten clones hold 30% to 45% of a sample with roughly 49,000 distinct CDR3 sequences, approximately 19% of them seen once. Material for sequencing was a population of CD138-negative cells sorted from bone marrow. The origin of the receptors is a donor at least 40 years old with multiple myeloma.

Worth noting for this clonotype: The CDR3 carries no conserved terminal phenylalanine or tryptophan, so it likely arises from a read error. Because the CDR3's place on the DNA is in doubt, the DNA is left out and the CDR3 is given as listed by TCRdb. The chain is built from TRBV7-3 and TRBJ2-5; the table's TRBD1 call for D was not verified on the DNA. Germline values: CDR1 SGHTA, CDR2 FQGTGA. The CDR3 totals 17 residues, both ends included. Here the CDR3 reads CASSLMRWDREQETLYL.

Remarks on this clonotype: Given a much more abundant clone one base away, this may be a read error. The V and J genes are TRBV12-3 or TRBV12-4 and TRBJ1-1, with D possibly TRBD1 on 6 matching bases. There are 13 residues in the CDR3. This CDR3 is CAISLWEGAEAFF. In nucleotides, the CDR3 is TGTGCCATCAGTTTATGGGAGGGGGCTGAAGCTTTCTTT.

This clonotype was counted a single time. It differs at one base from a far larger clone, so likely a read error. The V gene is TRBV9, the J gene TRBJ2-1; D uncertain. Trimming left V 5 bases short and J 10 bases short, with 7 bases between. The CDR3 runs 10 residues. Germline values: CDR1 SGDLS, CDR2 YYNGEE. The CDR3 spells CASRCHEQFF. The CDR3 DNA sequence: TGTGCCAGCAGATGCCACGAGCAGTTCTTC.

This clonotype was seen repeatedly, ten times or more. J is TRBJ2-1 and V is TRBV19; D not certain. This CDR3 has 15 amino acids. V was cut by 8 bases and J by 4 bases, with 18 bases left in between. CDR1 LNHDA and CDR2 SQIVND come from the germline V gene (reference sequence). The CDR3 nucleotides are TGTGCCAGTGGCTCCGGGTCGTACCTATACAATGAGCAGTTCTTC. It is translated as CASGSGSYLYNEQFF.

This clonotype showed up many times. This CDR3 is CSTGQGNDEQFF. CDR3 DNA: TGCAGCACGGGACAGGGCAACGATGAGCAGTTCTTC. V gene TRBV20-1 combines with J gene TRBJ2-1; 9 bases line up with TRBD1. The germline CDR1 and CDR2 sequences are DFQATT and SNEGSKA (reference sequence). This CDR3 contains 12 residues.

This clonotype showed up many times. V and J are TRBV5-1 and TRBJ1-5; D gene unclear. There are 16 residues in the CDR3. Per germline, CDR1 SGHRS and CDR2 YFSETQ. The germline V and J ends were trimmed by 3 bases and 4 bases, with 17 bases remaining between them. The CDR3 spells CASSSVPRTENQPQHF. In DNA, the CDR3 is TGCGCCAGCAGCTCCGTACCGCGGACCGAAAATCAGCCCCAGCATTTT. Full variable domain (outside the CDR3, taken from reference TRBV5-1 and TRBJ1-5): KAGVTQTPRYLIKTRGQQVTLSCSPISGHRSVSWYQQTPGQGLQFLFEYFSETQRNKGNFPGRFSGRQFSNSRSEMNVSTLELGDSALYLCASSSVPRTENQPQHFGDGTRLSIL.

This clonotype was observed many times. The chain carries TRBV7-3 and TRBJ2-1; 8 bases align to TRBD2. V shed 0 bases and J 6 bases; nucleotides not matched to a gene: 1. This CDR3 has 14 amino acids. The germline V gene has CDR1 SGHTA and CDR2 FQGTGA. The CDR3 is CASSLTGTSNEQFF. Here the CDR3 DNA reads TGTGCCAGCAGCTTAACCGGGACTAGCAATGAGCAGTTCTTC.

Of note for this clonotype: A far larger clone is a single base away, which makes a read error likely. The V call is TRBV13, the J call TRBJ2-1; 11 positions agree with TRBD2. This CDR3 is 18 amino acids long. Germline V gene sequence: CDR1 PRHDT, CDR2 FYEKMQ (reference sequence). This CDR3 reads CAISSVGVAGGPEDEQFF. The CDR3 region has the DNA TGCGCCATCAGCTCTGTGGGGGTAGCGGGAGGGCCGGAGGATGAGCAGTTCTTC.

The V gene is TRBV20-1, the J gene TRBJ2-7, with a possible D match to TRBD1 (6 bases). CDR3 length equals 13 residues. CDR1 and CDR2 from the germline V gene are DFQATT and SNEGSKA (reference sequence). V lost 2 bases, J lost 6 bases, and 14 bases lay in between. CDR3: CSARSSTGPEQYF. CDR3 sequence (DNA): TGCAGTGCTAGATCGAGCACAGGGCCCGAGCAGTACTTC.

The V call is TRBV15, the J call TRBJ2-1; 12 nucleotides align to TRBD2. This CDR3 has 19 amino acids. CDR1 LNHNV and CDR2 YYDKDF come from the germline V gene (reference sequence). Trimming cost V 2 bases and J 1 base; bases outside gene matches: 9. CDR3 loop: CATSRNPLAGGTSYNEQFF. The CDR3, as DNA: TGTGCCACCAGCAGAAATCCCCTAGCGGGAGGGACTTCCTACAATGAGCAGTTCTTC. The entire variable domain, with the rest obtained from reference TRBV15 and TRBJ2-1, is as follows: DAMVIQNPRYQVTQFGKPVTLSCSQTLNHNVMYWYQQKSSQAPKLLFHYYDKDFNNEADTPDNFQSRRPNTSFCFLDIRSPGLGDTAMYLCATSRNPLAGGTSYNEQFFGPGTRLTVL.

This clonotype has only a few counts. The chain is built from TRBV3-1 and TRBJ1-5; D call uncertain. Trimming removed 5 bases from V and 5 bases from J, with 13 bases in between. The CDR3 is 14 amino acids. CDR1 is LGHDT and CDR2 is YNNKEL in the germline V gene (reference sequence). CDR3: CASSSSGAYQPQHF. The CDR3 DNA reads as TGTGCCAGCAGCTCCTCGGGTGCCTATCAGCCCCAGCATTTT.

This clonotype was counted many times. The V gene is TRBV6-6, the J gene TRBJ2-1; 8 bases agree with TRBD2. This CDR3 spans 16 amino acids. The V gene end was trimmed by 6 bases and the J gene end by 7 bases; junction bases not matched to a gene: 14. The germline V gene has CDR1 MNHNY and CDR2 SVGAGI (reference sequence). Here the CDR3 DNA reads TGTGCCAGCAGCACCGGGAGGGTAAGTCAGGCTAATGAGCAGTTCTTC. Amino acid sequence: CASSTGRVSQANEQFF.

In this sample, this clonotype turned up many times. This chain uses TRBV19 with TRBJ2-2, with no clear D. Germline V gives CDR1 LNHDA, CDR2 SQIVND (reference sequence). The CDR3 has 12 residues. V lost 6 bases and J 2 bases, leaving 4 bases between the germline ends. CDR3 loop: CASRFNTGELFF. CDR3 sequence (DNA): TGTGCCAGTAGATTTAACACCGGGGAGCTGTTTTTT.

A word on this clonotype: A much larger clone lies one base from this, so it may be a read error. The chain has TRBV4-3 and TRBJ2-2, with D perhaps matching TRBD1 (5 bases). Looked up from germline, CDR1 is LGHNA and CDR2 is YSLEER. The CDR3 has 15 amino acids. CDR3 sequence reads: CASRQETGRERELFF. The CDR3, as DNA: TGCGCCAGCAGACAAGAAACAGGCCGTGAAAGGGAGCTGTTTTTT.

This clonotype was detected ten times or more. The gene calls are TRBV5-1 and TRBJ1-1; the match to TRBD1 covers 7 bases. With V trimmed by 4 bases and J by 5 bases, 11 bases remained unmatched. Germline assignment: CDR1 SGHRS and CDR2 YFSETQ. The CDR3 runs to 15 residues. The CDR3 reads CASSLLNTGETEAFF. The CDR3 DNA follows: TGCGCCAGCAGCCTACTAAACACAGGGGAAACTGAAGCTTTCTTT.

This clonotype was detected only a few times. The V gene is TRBV7-9, the J gene TRBJ2-3, with D perhaps matching TRBD2 (6 bases). The length of the CDR3 is 20 residues. Germline CDR1 reads SEHNR; CDR2 reads FQNEAQ (reference sequence). V was cut by 5 bases and J by 0 bases, with 27 bases left in between. The CDR3 DNA follows: TGTGCCAGCAGCGAAAATCTAGCCCCTCAGCGGGTCTATAGCACAGATACGCAGTATTTT. Its translation: CASSENLAPQRVYSTDTQYF.

This clonotype was counted many times. The CDR3 coding sequence is TGTGCCAGCAGCCTACAGGGGTTCACTGAAGCTTTCTTT. Translated, it gives CASSLQGFTEAFF. The rearrangement uses TRBV7-2 and TRBJ1-1; 7 bases line up with TRBD1. CDR1 is SGHTA and CDR2 is FQGNSA in the germline V gene. CDR3 length equals 13 residues. V trimming: 5 bases; J trimming: 4 bases; junction bases outside the gene matches: 4.

Ten or more counts support this clonotype. V usage is TRBV24-1 and J usage is TRBJ2-2; the D call may be TRBD1 or TRBD2 (5 bases each). Deletions cut 4 bases from V and 0 bases from J, with 14 bases between. The CDR3 has 17 amino acids. The germline gives CDR1 KGHDR, CDR2 SFDVKD. The CDR3 loop is CATSDYGTDSNTGELFF. The CDR3 DNA follows: TGTGCCACCAGTGACTATGGGACGGATTCGAACACCGGGGAGCTGTTTTTT.

This clonotype has ten or more counts. The chain uses TRBV15 and TRBJ2-2, with D hard to call. V lost 2 bases, J lost 7 bases, and 11 bases lay in between. Germline V gene sequence: CDR1 LNHNV, CDR2 YYDKDF (reference sequence). The CDR3 loop spans 14 amino acids. The CDR3 loop reads CATSRPLAFGELFF. The CDR3 nucleotides read TGTGCCACCAGCAGACCCCTCGCCTTCGGGGAGCTGTTTTTT.

For this clonotype: A much larger clone lies one base from this, so it may be a read error. This chain joins TRBV28 and TRBJ2-3, with unresolved D. The germline V gene has CDR1 MDHEN and CDR2 SYDVKM. This CDR3 comprises 19 residues. CDR3 in amino acids: CTSSSRHFNMDFSTDTQYF. CDR3 DNA: TGTACCAGCAGTTCCCGACACTTCAATATGGATTTTAGCACAGATACGCAGTATTTT.

This clonotype has at least ten counts. This chain links TRBV7-3 with TRBJ2-3, with D perhaps TRBD2 (5 bases). Deletions cut 0 bases from V and 6 bases from J, with 7 bases between. CDR3 length equals 13 residues. CDR1 and CDR2 (germline): SGHTA, FQGTGA. The CDR3 sequence is CASSLTAGDTQYF. CDR3 DNA: TGTGCCAGCAGCTTAACGGCGGGCGATACGCAGTATTTT.

Turning to this clonotype: The DNA is omitted, as the CDR3 cannot be located on it reliably, and the CDR3 follows TCRdb's listing. The J gene is TRBJ1-1, the V gene TRBV20-1; the table's D call TRBD1 went unverified against the DNA. With termini counted, the CDR3 has 14 amino acids. CDR1 and CDR2 (germline): DFQATT, SNEGSKA (reference sequence). The CDR3 reads CSAHFYRCDTEAFF.